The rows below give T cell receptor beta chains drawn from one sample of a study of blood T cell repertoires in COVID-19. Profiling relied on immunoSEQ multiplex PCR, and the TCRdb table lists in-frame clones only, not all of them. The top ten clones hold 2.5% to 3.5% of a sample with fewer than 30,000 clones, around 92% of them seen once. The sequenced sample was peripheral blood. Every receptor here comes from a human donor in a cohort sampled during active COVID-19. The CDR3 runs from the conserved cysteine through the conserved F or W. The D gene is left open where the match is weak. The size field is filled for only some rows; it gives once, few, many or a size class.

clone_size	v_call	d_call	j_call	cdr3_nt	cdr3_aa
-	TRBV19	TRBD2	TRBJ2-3	TGTGCCAGTAGCACGTCACCGGGGGGGGATACGCAGTATTTT	CASSTSPGGDTQYF
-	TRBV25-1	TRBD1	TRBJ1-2	TGTGCCAGCAGTGAGCAACAGGGGCCGATCTATGGCTACACCTTC	CASSEQQGPIYGYTF
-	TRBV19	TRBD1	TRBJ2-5	TGTGCCAGTAGTGGGACAGGGCTAGAGACCCAGTACTTC	CASSGTGLETQYF
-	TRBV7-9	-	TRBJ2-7	TGTGCCAGCAGCCCCAGGGGGCGGGGGGGCTACGAGCAGTACTTC	CASSPRGRGGYEQYF
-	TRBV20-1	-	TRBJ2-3	TGCAGTGCTAGGAGGGTGGATACGCAGTATTTT	CSARRVDTQYF
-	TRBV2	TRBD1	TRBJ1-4	TGTGCCAGCCTGAGTAAGGGGGCATTGAGCGAAAAACTGTTTTTT	CASLSKGALSEKLFF
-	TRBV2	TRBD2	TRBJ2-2	TGTGCCAGCAGTCCGGGACTAGCGGGAGGCGGGGAGCTGTTTTTT	CASSPGLAGGGELFF
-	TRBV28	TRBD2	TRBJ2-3	TGTGCCAGCAGTCCTTCTCGGGGTAGCGGGGGTACAGATACGCAGTATTTT	CASSPSRGSGGTDTQYF
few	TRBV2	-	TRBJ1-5	TGTGCCAGCAGTGCGGGGACAACTTATCAGCCCCAGCATTTT	CASSAGTTYQPQHF
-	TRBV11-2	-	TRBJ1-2	TGTGCCAGCAGCTTGGGGCATAACTATGGCTACACCTTC	CASSLGHNYGYTF
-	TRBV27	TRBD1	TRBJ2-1	TGTGCCAGCAGACGGGACAGGGGGACCTACAATGAGCAGTTCTTC	CASRRDRGTYNEQFF
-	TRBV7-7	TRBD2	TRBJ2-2	TGTGCCAGCAGCTTCGATCGACTAGCGGGGACGAACACCGGGGAGCTGTTTTTT	CASSFDRLAGTNTGELFF
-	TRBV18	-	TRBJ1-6	TGTGCCAGCTCACCGGCGAGAGGCAATTCACCCCTCCACTTT	CASSPARGNSPLHF
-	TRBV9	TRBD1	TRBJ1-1	TGTGCCAGCAGCCCGGGACAGTCCGCAACCACTGAAGCTTTCTTT	CASSPGQSATTEAFF
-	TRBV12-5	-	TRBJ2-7	TGTGCTAGTGGTTTGGTACTAGTCGAGCAGTACTTC	CASGLVLVEQYF
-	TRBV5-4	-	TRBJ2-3	TGTGCCAGCAGCAACCAGAGCGGAGATACGCAGTATTTT	CASSNQSGDTQYF
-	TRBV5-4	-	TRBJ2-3	TGTGCCAGCAGCTTGCACCAGGGCACAGATACGCAGTATTTT	CASSLHQGTDTQYF
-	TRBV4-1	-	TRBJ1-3	TGCGCCAGCAGCCAAGGACAGACTGGAAACACCATATATTTT	CASSQGQTGNTIYF
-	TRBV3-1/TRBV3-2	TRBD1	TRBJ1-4	TGTGCCAGCAGCCCGACGACAGGGGTTGGTGAAAAACTGTTTTTT	CASSPTTGVGEKLFF
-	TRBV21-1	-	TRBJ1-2	TGTGCCAGCAGCAAACGTTCGGGACAGGGGGATGGCTACACCTTC	CASSKRSGQGDGYTF
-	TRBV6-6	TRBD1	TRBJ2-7	TGTGCCAGCAGTTACTGGACAGGGGACGAGCAGTACTTC	CASSYWTGDEQYF
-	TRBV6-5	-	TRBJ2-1	TGTGCCAGCAGCGACAACAGCCCCAATGAGCAGTTCTTC	CASSDNSPNEQFF
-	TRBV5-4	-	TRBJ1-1	TGTGCCAGCAGCTTGGTTATCAGTTCGGAAGCTTTCTTT	CASSLVISSEAFF
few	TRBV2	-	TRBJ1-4	TGTGCCAGCAGTGAGAGGTTCGGGAACCAGCGGGAAAAACTGTTTTTT	CASSERFGNQREKLFF
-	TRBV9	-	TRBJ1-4	TGTGCCAGCAGCGCTTCCGAACAGGGAGGGAAACTGTTTTTT	CASSASEQGGKLFF
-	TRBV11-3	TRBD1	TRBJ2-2	TGTGCCAGCAGCTCATTCCGGGACAGGGGGCAGGGCGGGGAGCTGTTTTTT	CASSSFRDRGQGGELFF
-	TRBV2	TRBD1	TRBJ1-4	TGTGCCAGCAATAAGGGACAGGGAAGTGAAAAACTGTTTTTT	CASNKGQGSEKLFF
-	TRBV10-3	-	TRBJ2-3	TGTGCCATCACCGAGGAGGGGGCCTTCACAGATACGCAGTATTTT	CAITEEGAFTDTQYF
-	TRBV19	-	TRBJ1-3	TGTGCCAGTAGTGGGCTTCGCTCTGGAAACACCATATATTTT	CASSGLRSGNTIYF
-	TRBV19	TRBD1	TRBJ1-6	TGTGCCAGTAATGACAGGGAGTTACCCCTCCACTTT	CASNDRELPLHF
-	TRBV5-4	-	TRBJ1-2	TGTGCCAGCAGACCACAGGGAACCTATGGCTACACCTTC	CASRPQGTYGYTF
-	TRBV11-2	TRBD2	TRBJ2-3	TGTGCCAGCAGCGGTAGGAGTAGCGGGGGTACAGATACGCAGTATTTT	CASSGRSSGGTDTQYF
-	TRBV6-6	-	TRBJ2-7	TGTGCCAGCAGCCGGGGATGGGAGCAGTACTTC	CASSRGWEQYF
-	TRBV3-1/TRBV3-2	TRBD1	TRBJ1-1	TGTGCCAGCAGCCAATCCGGGACAGACCACACTGAAGCTTTCTTT	CASSQSGTDHTEAFF
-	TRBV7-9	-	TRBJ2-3	TGTGCCAGCAGCTTAACCCAGGGTACGGGTACAGATACGCAGTATTTT	CASSLTQGTGTDTQYF
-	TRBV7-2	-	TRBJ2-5	TGTGCCAGCAGCTTAGGGGCGTTCCGTGAGACCCAGTACTTC	CASSLGAFRETQYF
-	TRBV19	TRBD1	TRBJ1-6	TGTGCCAGTAGAAACGAAGACAGGGGTTATAATTCACCCCTCCACTTT	CASRNEDRGYNSPLHF